This TCR beta chain derives from a study of T cells after yellow fever vaccination. This clonotype has just a few counts. The antigen is unknown. From the 5' RACE reads, TCRdb called clonotypes with MiXCR, one entry per CDR3 protein. The sample shows hundreds of thousands of distinct CDR3 sequences, around an eighth of them seen only once. The CDR3 spans 9 residues. Germline V gene lookup returns CDR1 LGHNT and CDR2 FRNRAP. V lost 7 bases and J 5 bases, leaving 2 bases between the germline ends. Whole-study findings and limits: Reappearing after the booster were most of the clones from primary vaccination (around 96% CD4, 88% CD8).

The sequence was collected from a man between 18 and 35 years old who received the YFV17D yellow fever vaccine. The starting material was CD4+ T cells sorted from PBMCs, obtained 15 days after the yellow fever booster vaccination. The chain links TRBV12-5 to TRBJ2-5, with unresolved D. DNA for the CDR3: TGTGCTAGTGAGGAGACCCAGTACTTC. Translation: CASEETQYF.